The rows below give T cell receptor beta chains drawn from one sample of a study of metastatic and nonmetastatic thyroid tumors. From the PCR reads, TCRdb re-called clones with MiXCR. The table records more than 20,000 clones, under 15% of them present only once. The specimen sequenced was blood. The receptors come from a female donor with papillary thyroid cancer or a benign thyroid nodule (not recorded which). Some clones in this sample may be carry-over from other donors' samples. The CDR3 runs from the conserved cysteine through the conserved F or W. Each record gives: V gene, D gene, J gene, clone size, CDR3 DNA, CDR3 protein. A D gene is named only where the DNA matches it firmly. A row's size may be missing; if present it is once, few, many or a size class.

TRBV6-1	-	TRBJ1-4	many	TGTGCCAGCAGTGAATGGGGTGAAAAACTGTTTTTT	CASSEWGEKLFF
TRBV6-5	-	TRBJ1-4	many	TGTGCCAGCAGTTACGCAGGGCAAAATGAAAAACTGTTTTTT	CASSYAGQNEKLFF
TRBV11-2	-	TRBJ2-3	many	TGTGCCAGCAGCTCCCTCCGGAAGGGGGGCGGTGGTACGCAGTATTTT	CASSSLRKGGGGTQYF
TRBV4-2	TRBD1	TRBJ2-1	many	TGTGCCAGCAGCCAAGTTGGGACAGAGTACAATGAGCAGTTCTTC	CASSQVGTEYNEQFF
TRBV11-1	TRBD2	TRBJ2-1	many	TGTGCCAGCAGCGGCTCTTCGGCGACTAGCGGGGCGTACAATGAGCAGTTCTTC	CASSGSSATSGAYNEQFF
TRBV3-1	-	TRBJ2-7	many	TGTGCCAGCAGCCAAGGAGGCCCAGTCCCCTACGAGCAGTACTTC	CASSQGGPVPYEQYF
TRBV7-9	-	TRBJ1-2	many	TGTGCCAGCAGCTTAGGGGACGTCTCATATGGCTACACCTTC	CASSLGDVSYGYTF
TRBV6-1	-	TRBJ2-7	medium-sized	TGTGCCAGCAGTGAAGGGCTGTTCATGGGCGAGCAGTACTTC	CASSEGLFMGEQYF
TRBV12-3/TRBV12-4	-	TRBJ1-3	-	TGTGCCCACTGGTCTTCTGGAGACACCATATATTTT	CAHWSSGDTIYF
TRBV11-2	-	TRBJ2-3	-	TGTGTCAGCAGCCCCTACCCCGGAAGCACAGATACGCAGTATTTT	CVSSPYPGSTDTQYF
TRBV9	TRBD1	TRBJ1-2	many	TGTGCCAGCAGCGCCTCGACAGGGGCCTATGGCTACACCTTC	CASSASTGAYGYTF
TRBV7-2	TRBD2	TRBJ2-4	many	TGTGCCAGCAGCTTAATCAGCGGGAGAAACATTCAGTACTTC	CASSLISGRNIQYF
TRBV30	-	TRBJ1-1	many	TGTGCCTGGATACACGGGGAGAACACTGAAGCTTTCTTT	CAWIHGENTEAFF